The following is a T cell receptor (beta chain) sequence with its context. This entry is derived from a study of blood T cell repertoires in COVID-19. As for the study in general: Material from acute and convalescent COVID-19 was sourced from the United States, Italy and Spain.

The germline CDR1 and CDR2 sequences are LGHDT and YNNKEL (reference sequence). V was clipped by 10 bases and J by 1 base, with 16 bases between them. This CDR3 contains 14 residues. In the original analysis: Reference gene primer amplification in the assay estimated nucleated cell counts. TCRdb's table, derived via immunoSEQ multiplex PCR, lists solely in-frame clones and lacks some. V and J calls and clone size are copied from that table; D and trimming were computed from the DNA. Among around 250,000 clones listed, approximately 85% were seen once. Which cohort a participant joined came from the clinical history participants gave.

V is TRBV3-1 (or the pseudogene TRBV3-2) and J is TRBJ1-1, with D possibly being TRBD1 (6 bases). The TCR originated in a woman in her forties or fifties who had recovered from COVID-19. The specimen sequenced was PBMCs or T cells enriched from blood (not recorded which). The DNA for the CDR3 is TGTGCCACTCGTTGGTCACAGGGGAACACTGAAGCTTTCTTT. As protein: CATRWSQGNTEAFF.